This TCR beta chain was recovered during a study of blood T cells in healthy people across ages. Note on this clonotype: Its antigen remains unknown.

The study, taken as a whole, reports: Unsorted PBMC input precluded a conclusive naive versus antigen-experienced comparison. When one million T cells were used, diversity estimates were thought to be underestimates.

Isolation of PBMCs gave at least 6 million cells per sample. Extraction of total RNA produced a minimum of 5.5 micrograms from each sample. With a J-beta primer mix and a sample-barcoded 5' primer, a second PCR ran about 7 to 12 cycles. TCRdb independently ran MiXCR on the 5' RACE reads; one entry per CDR3 protein. Of about 1.5 million distinct CDR3 sequences detected, approximately 43% appear once; the ten largest clones hold approximately 4%. The ends lost 3 bases at V and 2 bases at J; junction bases unmatched: 7. Germline-derived CDR1 and CDR2 are MNHEY and SMNVEV (reference sequence). CDR3 length: 16 residues.

Sequenced material: blood. The sequence derives from a woman between 18 and 29 years old in good health. The chain links TRBV27 to TRBJ2-7; 10 bases fit TRBD1. The CDR3 sequence: CASSLRTGTGAYEQYF. The DNA for the CDR3 is TGTGCCAGCAGTTTGAGGACCGGGACAGGGGCCTACGAGCAGTACTTC.